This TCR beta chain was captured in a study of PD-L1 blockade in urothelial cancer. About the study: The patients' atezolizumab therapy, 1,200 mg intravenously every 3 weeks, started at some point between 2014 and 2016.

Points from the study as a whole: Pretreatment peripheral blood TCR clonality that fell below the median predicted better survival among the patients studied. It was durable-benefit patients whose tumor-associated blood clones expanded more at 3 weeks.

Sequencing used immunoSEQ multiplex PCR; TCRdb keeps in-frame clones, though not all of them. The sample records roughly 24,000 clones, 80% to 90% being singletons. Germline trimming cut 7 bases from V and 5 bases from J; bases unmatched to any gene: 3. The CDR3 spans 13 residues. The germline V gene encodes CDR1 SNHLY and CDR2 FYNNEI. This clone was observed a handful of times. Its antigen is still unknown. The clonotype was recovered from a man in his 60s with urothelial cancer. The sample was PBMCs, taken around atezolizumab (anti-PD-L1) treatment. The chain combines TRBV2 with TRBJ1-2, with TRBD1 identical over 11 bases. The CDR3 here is CASNGQGAYGYTF. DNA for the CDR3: TGTGCCAGCAACGGACAGGGGGCGTATGGCTACACCTTC.